Below, 23 T cell receptor beta chains from the same sample are listed, as sequenced in a study of cytomegalovirus exposure and HLA in healthy donors. PCR employed 60 Vbeta and 13 Jbeta primers. Libraries were prepared by immunoSEQ multiplex PCR; TCRdb keeps only in-frame clonotypes and omits some of them. The table includes 200,000 to 250,000 clones, about three quarters detected once. The source material was PBMCs. These receptor sequences come from a man aged 40-55 years in good health and CMV-seronegative.

The chain couples TRBV5-1 to TRBJ2-4; possible D gene TRBD1, 5 bases. Trimming took 0 bases from V and 3 from J, leaving 19 bases between them. Germline loops: CDR1 SGHRS, CDR2 YFSETQ. This CDR3 spans 18 amino acids. CDR3 coding DNA: TGCGCCAGCAGCTTGGGAACGGGTCAAGGGGTGGGCAAAAACATTCAGTACTTC. Residues: CASSLGTGQGVGKNIQYF. The full variable domain, its missing parts supplied by reference TRBV5-1 and TRBJ2-4, is KAGVTQTPRYLIKTRGQQVTLSCSPISGHRSVSWYQQTPGQGLQFLFEYFSETQRNKGNFPGRFSGRQFSNSRSEMNVSTLELGDSALYLCASSLGTGQGVGKNIQYFGAGTRLSVL.

The J gene is TRBJ1-3, the V gene TRBV5-1; D is unclear. Germline V gene data show CDR1 as SGHRS and CDR2 as YFSETQ. The CDR3 is 14 amino acids. V shed 0 bases and J shed 0 bases, with 4 bases lying between them. The DNA of the CDR3 is TGCGCCAGCAGCTTGGAGAGCTCTGGAAACACCATATATTTT. This sequence encodes CASSLESSGNTIYF.

The rearrangement joins TRBV28 to TRBJ1-5; TRBD1 might be the D (6 bases). The V and J ends lost 3 bases and 3 bases respectively, with 18 bases between them. The CDR3 spans 17 residues. Germline V gives CDR1 MDHEN, CDR2 SYDVKM. This CDR3 is CASSLRRGLSNNQPQHF. CDR3 coding DNA: TGTGCCAGCAGTTTGAGAAGGGGGTTGTCAAACAATCAGCCCCAGCATTTT.

The chain combines TRBV5-4 with TRBJ2-7; D might be TRBD1 (6 bases). Trimming shortened V by 2 bases and J by 4 bases, and 10 bases separated the two germline ends. This CDR3 has 13 residues. Germline CDR1 reads SGHNT; CDR2 reads YYREEE (reference sequence). CDR3 DNA: TGTGCCAGCAGCTTATGGACAGATTACGAGCAGTACTTC. Amino acid sequence: CASSLWTDYEQYF.

V usage is TRBV6-5 and J usage is TRBJ2-2; a possible D gene is TRBD1 (5 bases). CDR1 is MNHEY and CDR2 is SVGAGI in the germline V gene. The CDR3 covers 14 residues. V was shortened by 2 bases and J by 4 bases, with 8 bases between the two germline ends. The CDR3 region is CASSYRRGTGELFF. The CDR3 region has the DNA TGTGCCAGCAGTTACCGTAGGGGCACCGGGGAGCTGTTTTTT.

The gene calls are TRBV27 and TRBJ2-7, with 7 nucleotides matching TRBD2. The CDR3 runs to 16 residues. V lost 1 base and J lost 0; bases outside the gene matches: 6. The V gene's germline CDR1 is MNHEY and CDR2 SMNVEV (reference sequence). The CDR3 DNA is TGTGCCAGCAGTTTATTTCCAGCGGGGAGCTCCTACGAGCAGTACTTC. Translation: CASSLFPAGSSYEQYF.

V usage is TRBV30 and J usage is TRBJ2-7, with D tentatively TRBD2 (6 bases). Trimming removed 2 bases at V and 6 bases at J, with 14 bases between. The germline gives CDR1 GTSNPN, CDR2 SVGIG (reference sequence). CDR3 length: 13 residues. CDR3 nucleotides: TGTGCCTGGAGTTGGGGGGAACGGACCGAGCAGTACTTC. It codes for CAWSWGERTEQYF.

The J gene is TRBJ1-2, the V gene TRBV10-2, with a weak D call TRBD1 (6 bases). The CDR3 totals 15 residues. The germline V gene encodes CDR1 WSHSY and CDR2 SAAADI. V shed 6 bases and J shed 4 bases, with 18 bases lying between them. The CDR3 sequence is CASREGFRDTYGYTF. The CDR3 nucleotides are TGCGCCAGCAGAGAAGGGTTTCGGGACACCTATGGCTACACCTTC.

The rearrangement joins TRBV18 to TRBJ2-1, with 10 bases lining up with TRBD2. This CDR3 comprises 15 residues. The J segment lost 2 bases and the V segment lost 4 bases, leaving 2 bases of the junction unmatched. The germline gives CDR1 KGHSH, CDR2 LQKENI. The CDR3 here is CASSLAGGPYNEQFF. CDR3 DNA sequence: TGTGCCAGCTCACTAGCGGGAGGTCCCTACAATGAGCAGTTCTTC.

The chain has TRBV4-1 and TRBJ2-7; perhaps TRBD1 as D (5 bases). The CDR3 sequence is 17 residues long. Trimming cost V 1 base and J 4 bases, with 20 bases left between them. CDR1 is MGHRA and CDR2 is YSYEKL in the germline V gene. The CDR3 DNA reads TGCGCCAGCAGCCAAGTGGTAGGGGATCGGTCTTGGTACGAGCAGTACTTC. Encoded protein: CASSQVVGDRSWYEQYF.

The chain joins TRBV4-3 to TRBJ2-7; 10 bases match TRBD2. CDR3 length: 17 residues. The trim removed 1 base at V and 2 bases at J, leaving 8 bases unmatched. CDR1 LGHNA and CDR2 YSLEER come from the germline V gene. Written as DNA, the CDR3 is TGCGCCAGCAGCCAAGGCCGTACTAGCGGGGCCGCCTACGAGCAGTACTTC. Translation: CASSQGRTSGAAYEQYF.

The chain employs TRBV19 and TRBJ2-5; the D gene is possibly TRBD2 (6 bases). Germline CDR1 is LNHDA and CDR2 is SQIVND (reference sequence). This CDR3 contains 13 residues. Trimming removed 8 bases from V and 4 bases from J, with 14 bases in between. The CDR3 is CASGDSGTETQYF. CDR3 nucleotide sequence: TGTGCCAGTGGGGACTCCGGGACAGAGACCCAGTACTTC.

The V call is TRBV19, the J call TRBJ1-1; TRBD1 is a possible D gene (6 bases). The germline V and J ends were trimmed by 5 bases and 4 bases, with 14 bases remaining between them. Looked up from germline, CDR1 is LNHDA and CDR2 is SQIVND (reference sequence). This CDR3 contains 14 residues. For the CDR3, the DNA is TGTGCCAGTAGTCATACAGGGATTGGCACTGAAGCTTTCTTT. This sequence encodes CASSHTGIGTEAFF.

V and J are TRBV14 and TRBJ2-7, with D possibly being TRBD2 (6 bases). Deletions cut 5 bases from V and 12 bases from J, with 20 bases between. In germline, CDR1 is SGHDN, CDR2 FVKESK. CDR3 length: 13 amino acids. CDR3 nucleotides: TGTGCCAGCAGCGTAGAGCCGGGAGCCGATAGGTACTTC. Amino acids: CASSVEPGADRYF.

The chain joins TRBV5-1 to TRBJ2-1, with D uncertain. V was trimmed by 3 bases and J by 9 bases, leaving 10 bases between them. This CDR3 contains 12 residues. Germline loops: CDR1 SGHRS, CDR2 YFSETQ. The DNA for the CDR3 is TGCGCCAGCAGCTCAAACAGTGGTGAGCAGTTCTTC. It yields the protein CASSSNSGEQFF.

This chain links TRBV29-1 with TRBJ2-6, with a tentative D call TRBD1 (5 bases). Germline V gene data show CDR1 as SQVTM and CDR2 as ANQGSEA. V was pared by 4 bases and J by 0 bases, with 7 bases between. The CDR3 loop spans 14 amino acids. The CDR3 spells CSVAQGSGANVLTF. CDR3 DNA: TGCAGCGTTGCCCAGGGCTCTGGGGCCAACGTCCTGACTTTC.

This clone appeared a few times. The V gene is TRBV28, the J gene TRBJ1-2; the D gene is possibly TRBD1 (6 bases). CDR3 size: 15 residues. The germline V gene has CDR1 MDHEN and CDR2 SYDVKM. Deletions cut 4 bases from V and 0 bases from J, with 12 bases between. CDR3 protein: CASSSIGGPNYGYTF. As DNA, the CDR3 is TGTGCCAGCAGTTCAATCGGGGGGCCTAACTATGGCTACACCTTC.

The chain combines TRBV7-8 with TRBJ1-1; D is perhaps TRBD1 (6 bases). Trimming removed 5 bases from V and 4 bases from J, with 11 bases in between. Looked up from germline, CDR1 is SGHVS and CDR2 is FQNEAQ. The CDR3 contains 13 residues. CDR3 in amino acids: CASSPGVGTEAFF. In nucleotides, the CDR3 is TGTGCCAGCAGCCCAGGGGTTGGCACTGAAGCTTTCTTT.

CDR3 coding DNA: TGCGCCAGCAGCTCGAGGAGCGGGGAGTCTTCTAGCACAGATACGCAGTATTTT. This codes for CASSSRSGESSSTDTQYF. The J gene is TRBJ2-3, the V gene TRBV4-1; 7 positions match TRBD2. The CDR3 is 18 residues long. J gave up 0 bases and V 5 bases, and 14 bases lay outside the gene matches. Per the germline V gene, CDR1 is MGHRA and CDR2 is YSYEKL.

V and J are TRBV7-2 and TRBJ1-1; possible D gene TRBD1, 6 bases. V was clipped by 7 bases and J by 5 bases, with 23 bases between them. The CDR3 extends over 16 amino acids. CDR1 is SGHTA and CDR2 is FQGNSA in the germline V gene. CDR3 region: CASTRGGAGLGTEAFF. DNA of the CDR3: TGTGCCAGCACCCGAGGGGGGGCAGGTCTTGGGACTGAAGCTTTCTTT. The variable domain in full, with the rest retrieved from reference TRBV7-2 and TRBJ1-1, is GAGVSQSPSNKVTEKGKDVELRCDPISGHTALYWYRQSLGQGLEFLIYFQGNSAPDKSGLPSDRFSAERTGGSVSTLTIQRTQQEDSAVYLCASTRGGAGLGTEAFFGQGTRLTVV.

The chain links TRBV5-1 to TRBJ2-7, with TRBD2 identical over 8 bases. The CDR3 consists of 15 residues. In germline, CDR1 is SGHRS, CDR2 YFSETQ. J gave up 5 bases and V 4 bases, and 11 bases lay outside the gene matches. CDR3 sequence: CASSPQGGGIHEQYF. The CDR3 DNA reads TGCGCCAGCAGCCCCCAGGGCGGGGGGATACACGAGCAGTACTTC.

This clone occurred a few times. V gene TRBV23-1 combines with J gene TRBJ2-5; D uncertain. TRBV23-1 is designated an ORF whose function remains uncertain. The V and J ends lost 2 bases and 3 bases respectively, with 13 bases between them. The CDR3 totals 15 residues. DNA of the CDR3: TGCGCCAGCAGTCAACACTTACCGGGTAAAGAGACCCAGTACTTC. The encoded protein is CASSQHLPGKETQYF.

The gene calls are TRBV7-9 and TRBJ2-5; 10 positions agree with TRBD2. The CDR3 has 14 amino acids. CDR1 SEHNR and CDR2 FQNEAQ come from the germline V gene (reference sequence). With 4 bases clipped from V and 6 bases from J, the junction kept 5 bases outside the gene matches. CDR3 protein: CASSSSSGGKTQYF. The CDR3 bases are TGTGCCAGCAGCTCGTCTAGCGGGGGAAAGACCCAGTACTTC. Full variable domain (rest looked up from reference TRBV7-9 and TRBJ2-5): DTGVSQNPRHKITKRGQNVTFRCDPISEHNRLYWYRQTLGQGPEFLTYFQNEAQLEKSRLLSDRFSAERPKGSFSTLEIQRTEQGDSAMYLCASSSSSGGKTQYFGPGTRLLVL.